This T cell receptor (beta chain) was sequenced in a study of cytomegalovirus exposure and HLA in healthy donors. Study summary: Among a few hundred genotyped donors, roughly 81% fell in the Caucasian-associated ancestry cluster.

Study results and limitations: Certain sequence variants were highly shared and formed a cluster, and this cluster was likely a sequencing artifact.

Germline CDR1 reads SGHTA; CDR2 reads FQGTGA. Trimming stripped 1 base from V and 6 bases from J, with 18 bases between. This CDR3 spans 16 amino acids. Both 60 Vbeta primers and 13 Jbeta primers went into the PCR. Some clones are missing from TCRdb's copy, which holds only in-frame ones; the method was immunoSEQ multiplex PCR. The sample carries 150,000 to 200,000 clones, 79% recorded once. Concerning this clone: Its antigen is unknown.

This receptor was obtained from a woman aged 45-59 years in good health and CMV-seronegative. Material for sequencing was PBMCs. The V call is TRBV7-3, the J call TRBJ1-2; maybe TRBD1 (6 bases). The DNA for the CDR3 is TGTGCCAGCAGCTTAAAAGGCCTTTCGGGGGGCGATGGCTACACCTTC. Its translation: CASSLKGLSGGDGYTF.